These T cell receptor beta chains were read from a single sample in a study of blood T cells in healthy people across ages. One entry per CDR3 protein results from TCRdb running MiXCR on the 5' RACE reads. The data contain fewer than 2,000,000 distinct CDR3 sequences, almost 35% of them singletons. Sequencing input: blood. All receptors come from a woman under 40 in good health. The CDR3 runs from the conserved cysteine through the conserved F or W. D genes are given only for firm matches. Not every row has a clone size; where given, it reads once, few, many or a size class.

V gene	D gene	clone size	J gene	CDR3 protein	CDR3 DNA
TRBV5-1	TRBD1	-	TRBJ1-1	CASSADRAFEAFF	TGCGCCAGCAGCGCAGACAGGGCTTTTGAAGCTTTCTTT
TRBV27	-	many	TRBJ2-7	CASSFSQAYEQYF	TGTGCCAGCAGTTTCTCACAAGCCTACGAGCAGTACTTC
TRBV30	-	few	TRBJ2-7	CAWSVRRQAYEQYF	TGTGCCTGGAGTGTACGTCGACAGGCCTACGAGCAGTACTTC
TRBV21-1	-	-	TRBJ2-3	CASKRRTGHTDTQYF	TGTGCCAGCAAAAGAAGGACAGGGCACACAGATACGCAGTATTTT
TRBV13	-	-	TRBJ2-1	CASSLNPGRPHYNEQFF	TGTGCCAGCAGCTTAAACCCGGGGAGGCCCCATTACAATGAGCAGTTCTTC
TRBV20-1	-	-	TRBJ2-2	CSARDVRDKKAGELFF	TGCAGTGCTAGAGACGTCCGGGACAAAAAGGCCGGGGAGCTGTTTTTT
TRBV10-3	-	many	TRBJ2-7	CAISADAYEQYF	TGTGCCATCAGTGCGGACGCCTACGAGCAGTACTTC
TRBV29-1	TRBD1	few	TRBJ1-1	CSVRGRGRTEAFF	TGCAGCGTTAGGGGCAGGGGGCGAACTGAAGCTTTCTTT
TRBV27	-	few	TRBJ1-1	CASSPGDMNTEAFF	TGTGCCAGCAGTCCGGGGGACATGAACACTGAAGCTTTCTTT
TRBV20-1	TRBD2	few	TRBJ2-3	CSAVSGTSGRTDTQYF	TGCAGTGCCGTTTCCGGGACTAGCGGACGTACAGATACGCAGTATTTT
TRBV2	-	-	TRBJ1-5	CASNADFSQPQHF	TGTGCCAGCAATGCAGACTTTAGTCAGCCCCAGCATTTT
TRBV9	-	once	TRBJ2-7	CASSEGMVAEQYF	TGTGCCAGCAGCGAGGGGATGGTCGCCGAGCAGTACTTC
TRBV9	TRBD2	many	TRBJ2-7	CASSVSGGGAYEQYF	TGTGCCAGCAGCGTCTCGGGCGGGGGGGCCTACGAGCAGTACTTC
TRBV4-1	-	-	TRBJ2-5	CASSQGPVGLNSYGQYF	TGCGCCAGCAGCCAAGGCCCTGTAGGGCTCAACTCCTACGGGCAGTACTTC
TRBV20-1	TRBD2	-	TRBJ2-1	CSARASRRGDPYNEQFF	TGCAGTGCTAGGGCCTCCAGGCGGGGGGACCCATACAATGAGCAGTTCTTC
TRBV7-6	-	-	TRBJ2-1	CASSPLLGVSYKEQFF	TGTGCCAGCAGCCCACTACTTGGGGTCTCCTACAAAGAGCAGTTCTTC
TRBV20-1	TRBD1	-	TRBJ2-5	CSAVRDRQETQYF	TGCAGTGCTGTCCGGGACAGACAAGAGACCCAGTACTTC
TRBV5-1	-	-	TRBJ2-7	CASSRRGQGSVNYEQYF	TGCGCCAGCAGCCGTCGGGGCCAGGGTAGCGTGAACTACGAGCAGTACTTC
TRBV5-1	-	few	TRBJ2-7	CASSLADRSYEQYF	TGCGCCAGCAGCTTGGCCGACAGATCCTACGAGCAGTACTTC
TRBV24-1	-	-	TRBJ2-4	CATSDLGTLRRKNIQYF	TGTGCCACCAGTGATTTGGGAACCTTAAGGCGCAAAAACATTCAGTACTTC
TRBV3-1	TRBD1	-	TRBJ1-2	CASSQGGRGIDGYTF	TGTGCCAGCAGCCAAGGCGGCAGGGGGATTGATGGCTACACCTTC
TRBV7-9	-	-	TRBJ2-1	CASSLESPANEQFF	TGTGCCAGCAGCTTAGAGTCACCAGCCAATGAGCAGTTCTTC
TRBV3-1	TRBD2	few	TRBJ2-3	CASSQGRTSGMADTQYF	TGTGCCAGCAGCCAAGGTCGGACTAGCGGGATGGCAGATACGCAGTATTTT
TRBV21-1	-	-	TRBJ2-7	CASSKVSSGRPYEQYF	TGTGCCAGCAGCAAAGTCAGTAGCGGGAGGCCCTACGAGCAGTACTTC
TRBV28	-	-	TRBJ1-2	CASRSTDSYTF	TGTGCCAGCAGATCAACTGACAGCTACACCTTC
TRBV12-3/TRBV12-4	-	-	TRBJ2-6	CASSLQGRSGANVLTF	TGTGCCAGCAGTTTGCAGGGGAGGTCTGGGGCCAACGTCCTGACTTTC
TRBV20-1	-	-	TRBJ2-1	CSASFGFDEQFF	TGCAGTGCTAGTTTTGGGTTCGATGAGCAGTTCTTC
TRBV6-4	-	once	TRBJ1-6	CASSDTGGSPLHF	TGTGCCAGCAGTGATACAGGAGGCTCACCCCTCCACTTT
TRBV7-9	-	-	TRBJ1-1	CASSLSDSGMNTEAFF	TGTGCCAGCAGCTTAAGTGATTCTGGGATGAACACTGAAGCTTTCTTT
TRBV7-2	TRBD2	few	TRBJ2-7	CASSSNRLAGGGVEQYF	TGTGCCAGCAGCTCCAACCGACTAGCGGGAGGAGGCGTCGAGCAGTACTTC
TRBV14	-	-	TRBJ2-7	CASSQDTVVDEQYF	TGTGCCAGCAGCCAAGACACCGTTGTGGACGAGCAGTACTTC
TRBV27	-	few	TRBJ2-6	CASKLRRGLGISGANVLTF	TGTGCCAGCAAACTTCGGAGAGGGCTGGGGATCTCTGGGGCCAACGTCCTGACTTTC
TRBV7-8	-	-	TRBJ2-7	CASRGLTGEQYF	TGTGCCAGCAGGGGGTTAACGGGCGAGCAGTACTTC
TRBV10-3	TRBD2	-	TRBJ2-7	CATAPGLAGGLYEQYF	TGTGCCACCGCCCCAGGACTAGCGGGAGGGCTCTACGAGCAGTACTTC
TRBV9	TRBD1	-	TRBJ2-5	CASSIGTGRGETQYF	TGTGCCAGCAGCATCGGGACAGGGCGGGGAGAGACCCAGTACTTC
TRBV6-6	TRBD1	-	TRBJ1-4	CASRRQGGDEKLFF	TGTGCCAGCAGAAGACAGGGGGGTGACGAAAAACTGTTTTTT
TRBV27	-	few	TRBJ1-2	CASSFSRDYGYTF	TGTGCCAGCAGTTTTTCCAGGGACTATGGCTACACCTTC
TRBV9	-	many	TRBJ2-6	CASSVGGTSGANVLTF	TGTGCCAGCAGCGTAGGGGGGACCTCTGGGGCCAACGTCCTGACTTTC
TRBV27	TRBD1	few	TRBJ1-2	CASSFTGVHGYTF	TGTGCCAGCAGTTTTACAGGGGTTCATGGCTACACCTTC
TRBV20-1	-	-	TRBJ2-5	CSVLNLGETQYF	TGCAGTGTACTCAACCTTGGGGAGACCCAGTACTTC
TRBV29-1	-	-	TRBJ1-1	CSVLIGAEAFF	TGCAGCGTTCTGATTGGGGCTGAAGCTTTCTTT
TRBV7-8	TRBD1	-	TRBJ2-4	CASSLEGQGKDIQYF	TGTGCCAGCAGCTTAGAAGGACAGGGGAAGGACATTCAGTACTTC
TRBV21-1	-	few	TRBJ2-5	CTQNKREETQYF	TGTACACAGAACAAGCGGGAAGAGACCCAGTACTTC
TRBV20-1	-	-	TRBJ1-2	CSARDVGVGYGYTF	TGCAGTGCTAGAGATGTGGGGGTAGGCTATGGCTACACCTTC
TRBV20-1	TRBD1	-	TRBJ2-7	CSASGESGTASYEQYF	TGCAGTGCCTCAGGCGAATCCGGGACAGCCTCCTACGAGCAGTACTTC
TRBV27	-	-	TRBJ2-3	CASSPPPGRDTDTQYF	TGTGCCAGCAGTCCACCCCCAGGGCGGGACACAGATACGCAGTATTTT
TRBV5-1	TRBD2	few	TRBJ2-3	CASSPGWTRISDTQYF	TGCGCCAGCAGTCCGGGGTGGACTAGGATCTCAGATACGCAGTATTTT
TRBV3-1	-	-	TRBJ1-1	CASSQDVGRPAEAFF	TGTGCCAGCAGCCAAGACGTCGGACGACCCGCTGAAGCTTTCTTT
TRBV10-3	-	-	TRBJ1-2	CAISESSPVLGYNF	TGTGCCATCAGTGAGTCGTCTCCCGTTTTGGGCTACAACTTC
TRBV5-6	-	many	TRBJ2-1	CASSGDPSSYNEQFF	TGTGCCAGCAGCGGGGACCCTAGCTCCTACAATGAGCAGTTCTTC
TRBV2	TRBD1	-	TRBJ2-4	CASSERGQVSIQYF	TGTGCCAGCAGTGAAAGGGGACAGGTCAGCATTCAGTACTTC
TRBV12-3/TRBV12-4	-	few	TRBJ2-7	CASSPFAGQYEQYF	TGTGCCAGCAGCCCTTTTGCGGGACAGTACGAGCAGTACTTC